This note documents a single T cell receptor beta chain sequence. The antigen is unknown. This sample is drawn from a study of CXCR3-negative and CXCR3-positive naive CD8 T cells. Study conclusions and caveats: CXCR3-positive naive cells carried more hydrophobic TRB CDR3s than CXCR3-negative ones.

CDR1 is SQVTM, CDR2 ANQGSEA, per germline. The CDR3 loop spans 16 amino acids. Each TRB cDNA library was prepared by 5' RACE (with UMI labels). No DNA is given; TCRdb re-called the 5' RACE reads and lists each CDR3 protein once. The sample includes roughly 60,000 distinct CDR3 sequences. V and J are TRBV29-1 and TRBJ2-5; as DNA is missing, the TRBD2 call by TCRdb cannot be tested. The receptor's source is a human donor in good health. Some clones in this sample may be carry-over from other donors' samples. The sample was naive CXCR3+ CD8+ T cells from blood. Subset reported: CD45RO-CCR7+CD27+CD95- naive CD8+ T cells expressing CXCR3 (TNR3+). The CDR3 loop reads CSVGGWLADYQETQYF.